This T cell receptor beta chain was identified during a study of cytomegalovirus exposure and HLA in healthy donors. The V and J ends lost 6 bases and 4 bases, in that order; junction bases with no gene match: 6. CDR3 size: 14 residues. The V gene's germline CDR1 is MNHEY and CDR2 SMNVEV (reference sequence). In this sample, this clone turned up a few times. Antigen specificity is unknown. Study-level findings and limits: Equally common other TCR beta chains were less clonally expanded than HLA-associated ones, a later analysis found. Investigators reported 164 TCR beta chains as tied to cytomegalovirus. The likely origin of a cluster of highly shared sequence variants was a sequencing artifact. Later analysis placed DRB1 highest and HLA-C lowest in TCR association rates, which differed by HLA locus.

The PCR used 60 Vbeta and 13 Jbeta primers. Sequenced by immunoSEQ multiplex PCR; TCRdb stores in-frame clones only, minus some. This repertoire shows approximately 250,000 clones, more than 70% found once; its top ten account for around 0.44%. The specimen was PBMCs. The TCR sequence derives from a boy aged 5-17 years in good health and CMV-seronegative. The V gene is TRBV27, the J gene TRBJ2-3, with 8 bases identical to TRBD2. CDR3 nucleotides: TGTGCCAGCAGCTTAAGCGGGAGCGCAGATACGCAGTATTTT. It translates to CASSLSGSADTQYF.